This T cell receptor (beta chain) was obtained from a study of graft-versus-host responses after intestinal transplantation. About the research overall: Each patient got anti-thymocyte globulin induction, then tacrolimus and steroids for about 3 years.

Findings and caveats of the study: The presence of high graft-versus-host to host-versus-graft clonal ratios in allografts characterized patients with graft-donor T cell macrochimerism. GvH clones turned up in recipient marrow; some had shown up first in ileum or blood. Early post-transplant HvG declines tracked with peak circulating GvH clone levels.

TCRdb's copy holds only in-frame clones and misses some; the assay was immunoSEQ multiplex PCR. The table includes about 110,000 clones, roughly 95% detected once. This clone was counted once. Its antigen is not identified. Trimming took 4 bases from V and 5 from J, leaving 14 bases between them. The CDR3 is made up of 14 amino acids. Germline CDR1 is SGHAT and CDR2 is FQDESV (reference sequence). The clonotype was recovered from a human donor who received an intestinal transplant. This chain joins TRBV11-1 and TRBJ2-5; a weak D match, TRBD2 (5 bases). This sample comprised unstimulated CD8+ T cells sorted from spleen or lymph node cells, obtained before intestinal transplant. The DNA of the CDR3 is TGTGCCAGCAGCTCCCAAGGGAGTGTCGAGACCCAGTACTTC. This gives the protein CASSSQGSVETQYF.